Given below is one T cell receptor (beta chain) in context. Its antigen remains unknown. The data belong to a study of blood T cells in healthy people across ages. Overall study: When template switching was applied, about one barcoded beta molecule was captured per two T cells. Study-level points and caveats: It was the long-lived donors that had more naive CD4+ cells and higher diversity than aged donors.

It was with a sample-barcoded 5' primer and a J-beta primer mix that a second PCR of roughly 7 to 12 cycles was run. TCRdb fed the 5' RACE reads into MiXCR, producing one record per CDR3 protein. Among some 1.4 million distinct CDR3 sequences listed, 42% were seen once. Samples each had at least 5 micrograms of total RNA extracted. This CDR3 comprises 16 residues. CDR1 and CDR2 (germline): SEHNR, FQNEAQ (reference sequence). Trimming stripped 3 bases from V and 2 bases from J, with 16 bases between. The genes are TRBV7-9 and TRBJ2-5, with D tentatively TRBD1 or TRBD2 (5 bases each). The sample was blood. This TCR derives from a woman between 18 and 30 years old in good health. CDR3 DNA sequence: TGTGCCAGCAGCTTCCCCGGGGACCGGGGACAAGAGACCCAGTACTTC. Translation: CASSFPGDRGQETQYF.